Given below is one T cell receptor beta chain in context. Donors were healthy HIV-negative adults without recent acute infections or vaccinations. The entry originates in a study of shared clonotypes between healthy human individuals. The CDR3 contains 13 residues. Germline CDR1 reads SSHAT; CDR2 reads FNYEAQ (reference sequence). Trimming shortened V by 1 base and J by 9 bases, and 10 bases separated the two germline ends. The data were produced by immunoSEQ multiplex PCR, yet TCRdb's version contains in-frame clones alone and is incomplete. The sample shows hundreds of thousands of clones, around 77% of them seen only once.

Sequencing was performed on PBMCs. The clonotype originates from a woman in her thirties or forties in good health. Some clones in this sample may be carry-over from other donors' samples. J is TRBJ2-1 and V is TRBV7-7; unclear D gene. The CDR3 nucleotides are TGTGCCAGCAGCTTAGGGAACCCTGGTGAGCAGTTCTTC. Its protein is CASSLGNPGEQFF. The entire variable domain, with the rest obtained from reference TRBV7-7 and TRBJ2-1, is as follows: GAGVSQSPRYKVTKRGQDVTLRCDPISSHATLYWYQQALGQGPEFLTYFNYEAQPDKSGLPSDRFSAERPEGSISTLTIQRTEQRDSAMYRCASSLGNPGEQFFGPGTRLTVL.